This TCR beta chain is from a study of T-cell reconstitution after alpha-beta-depleted transplantation in children. Germline-derived CDR1 and CDR2 are SGHTA and FQGNSA. The germline V and J ends were trimmed by 8 bases and 3 bases, with 11 bases remaining between them. This CDR3 is 14 amino acids long. The sample holds many counts of this clonotype. Unique molecular identifiers featured in how the TCRbeta library was prepared. TCRdb reanalysed the PCR reads using MiXCR and keeps one entry per CDR3 protein. The profile covers around 4,100 distinct CDR3 sequences, with around an eighth appearing a single time and roughly 29% taken by the ten largest.

The input for sequencing was PBMCs, mostly from graft donor cells, taken 60 days after TCRalphabeta/CD19-depleted stem cell transplant. The V gene is TRBV7-2, the J gene TRBJ1-6, with no clear D. This clonotype was sampled from a male patient between 2 and 10 years old who had a stem cell transplant for acute lymphoblastic leukemia, so the T cells may come from the graft donor. The CDR3 sequence: CASRTAHYNSPLHF. The CDR3, as DNA: TGTGCCAGCCGTACAGCGCACTATAATTCACCCCTCCACTTT. The whole variable domain, filled in from reference TRBV7-2 and TRBJ1-6, reads GAGVSQSPSNKVTEKGKDVELRCDPISGHTALYWYRQSLGQGLEFLIYFQGNSAPDKSGLPSDRFSAERTGGSVSTLTIQRTQQEDSAVYLCASRTAHYNSPLHFGNGTRLTVT.